This T cell receptor beta chain was found in a study of blood T cell repertoires in COVID-19 (dated by TCRdb to about 2020). Broadly, across the study: Samples from collaborators originated in the United States, Italy and Spain and spanned both the acute and convalescent phases of COVID-19. A freely available public database, intended as a resource for researchers studying the immune response to SARS-CoV-2, is where the repertoires were released. Where available, HLA class I and class II types were obtained from metadata supplied by the sample provider rather than from assay-based typing. Subjects who had been exposed to COVID-19, were actively infected with it, or had recovered from it provided the deeply sampled blood TCRbeta repertoires that made up the dataset. The prospective study material was composed of cDNA or gDNA derived from T cells, B-cell-depleted T cells, or PBMCs. Sample metadata almost always included a de-identified subject ID, COVID-19 status, age in years and sex. The samples were drawn from two sources: the first 160 participants of the ongoing ImmuneRACE study, and fewer than 1,500 subjects contributed by 6 global collaborators. The research as a whole found: How much clinical and demographic metadata was included differed by source and by participant, and the metadata was provided uncurated.

Each collaborating institution followed its own protocols to collect whole blood in K2EDTA tubes. For TCRbeta analysis, collaborator samples were shipped as frozen whole blood, as isolated PBMCs, or as DNA extracted from either sample type. This clone appeared once. Its antigen target is currently unknown. No quality values exist for individual bases; no much larger clone is one base distant. From its cysteine to its phenylalanine, the CDR3 spans 12 amino acids. The sequence is cut down to CDR3 DNA, 36 bases in frame from base 1. V is clipped by 7 bases and J by 5 bases, and the sequence between their germline boundaries is 11 bases long. From a lookup of the germline V gene (reference sequence), CDR1 and CDR2 are WNHNN and SYGVQD. TCRbeta CDR3 regions were amplified from genomic DNA using the immunoSEQ Assay, a bias-controlled multiplex PCR. On the study's bioinformatics: The number of nucleated cells in each sample was estimated from the amplification of reference gene primers within the assay. Sequence reads were collapsed and filtered to measure the absolute abundance of every unique TCRbeta CDR3 rearrangement. For each sample, productive Simpson clonality was calculated as the square root of Simpson's diversity index over productive rearrangements. TCRdb's version of the immuneACCESS table is confined to in-frame rearrangements and falls short of the full clone set. An unresolved V gene accounts for under half of the shortfall where checked; the remainder is of unknown origin. That table gives V, J and clone size, and the DNA gave D and trimming. The sample includes 120,000 or so clones, with 55% to 70% observed a single time. The leading ten clones occupy approximately 2.1% of the sample.

The sequence was obtained from a woman in her sixties or seventies with acute or convalescent COVID-19. Sequencing used peripheral blood. The rearrangement joined TRBV10-1 to TRBJ2-5, with the D gene call left open. The DNA sequence follows: TGCGCCAGCAAAAGAGGTCAGGAGACCCAGTACTTC. The encoded protein is CASKRGQETQYF.